These 16 T cell receptor beta chains were sequenced from one sample in a study of blood T cell repertoires in COVID-19. TCRdb's table, derived via immunoSEQ multiplex PCR, lists solely in-frame clones and lacks some. Seen here are 200,000 or so clones, approximately 87% observed once, and the top ten hold 0.78%. Source material: peripheral blood. The receptors come from an older woman with acute or convalescent COVID-19.

In this sample, this clone turned up once. This chain uses TRBV7-2 with TRBJ2-3; 12 bases match TRBD2. V shed 1 base, J shed 7 bases, and the junction held 3 bases outside the gene matches. Looked up from germline, CDR1 is SGHTA and CDR2 is FQGNSA. This CDR3 spans 15 amino acids. The CDR3 protein is CASSLVTSGSNTQYF. The CDR3 DNA is TGTGCCAGCAGCTTAGTGACTAGCGGGAGCAATACGCAGTATTTT.

The chain carries TRBV5-1 and TRBJ2-5, with 7 bases lining up with TRBD1. J was trimmed by 3 bases and V by 4 bases; bases with no gene match: 9. The CDR3 loop spans 15 amino acids. The germline CDR1 and CDR2 sequences are SGHRS and YFSETQ. This CDR3 reads CASSPTGAREETQYF. The CDR3 DNA follows: TGCGCCAGCAGCCCTACAGGGGCGAGGGAAGAGACCCAGTACTTC.

This clone has a handful of counts. The V call is TRBV2, the J call TRBJ1-2, with 8 bases matching TRBD1. Germline V gene lookup returns CDR1 SNHLY and CDR2 FYNNEI. This CDR3 comprises 13 residues. The ends lost 6 bases at V and 4 bases at J; junction bases unmatched: 4. The CDR3 bases are TGTGCCAGCAGGCCCGGACAGGGCTATGGCTACACCTTC. It encodes CASRPGQGYGYTF.

The V call is TRBV14, the J call TRBJ2-4; D perhaps matches TRBD2 (6 bases). This CDR3 spans 15 amino acids. V lost 4 bases to trimming and J lost 6 bases, with 16 bases between them. CDR1 is SGHDN and CDR2 is FVKESK in the germline V gene. This CDR3 reads CASSPPGLASNIQYF. CDR3 sequence (DNA): TGTGCCAGCAGCCCACCGGGACTTGCCTCAAACATTCAGTACTTC.

V is TRBV5-1 and J is TRBJ2-7; 7 bases fit TRBD1. The germline V gene has CDR1 SGHRS and CDR2 YFSETQ. Losses at the gene ends were 5 bases for V and 6 bases for J; bases not matched to a gene: 5. The CDR3 has 12 residues. The DNA of the CDR3 is TGCGCCAGCAGAACAGGGGCGGGCGAGCAGTACTTC. Its translation: CASRTGAGEQYF.

CDR3 loop: CASSPRDTDLGTF. The CDR3 nucleotides read TGTGCCAGCTCACCCCGGGACACTGACTTAGGCACCTTC. The chain links TRBV18 to TRBJ1-2; D may be TRBD1 (6 bases). Trimming shortened V by 3 bases and J by 13 bases, and 18 bases separated the two germline ends. Germline V CDR1 and CDR2: KGHSH, LQKENI. This CDR3 is 13 amino acids long. Together with reference TRBV18 and TRBJ1-2, the CDR3 gives the full variable domain: NAGVMQNPRHLVRRRGQEARLRCSPMKGHSHVYWYRQLPEEGLKFMVYLQKENIIDESGMPKERFSAEFPKEGPSILRIQQVVRGDSAAYFCASSPRDTDLGTFGSGTRLTVV.

The rearrangement joins TRBV28 to TRBJ2-7, with 10 bases matching TRBD1. There are 14 residues in the CDR3. Trimming cost V 3 bases and J 9 bases; bases outside gene matches: 8. Germline V gives CDR1 MDHEN, CDR2 SYDVKM. CDR3 in DNA: TGTGCCAGCAGTTTGGTGACAGGGGGCGCTGGGCAGTACTTC. This codes for CASSLVTGGAGQYF.

In DNA, the CDR3 is TGCGCCAGCGGTCCAGCGAACACCGGGGAGCTGTTTTTT. Encoded protein: CASGPANTGELFF. The chain is built from TRBV10-1 and TRBJ2-2; D unresolved. Germline V gene lookup returns CDR1 WNHNN and CDR2 SYGVQD (reference sequence). Trimming took off 8 bases at V and 0 bases at J, with 7 bases between the two ends. This CDR3 is built from 13 residues.

The chain recombines TRBV4-1 with TRBJ1-2; D might be TRBD1 (6 bases). CDR3 length: 16 residues. Trimming shortened V by 0 bases and J by 4 bases, and 15 bases separated the two germline ends. CDR1 and CDR2 from the germline V gene are MGHRA and YSYEKL. CDR3 DNA sequence: TGCGCCAGCAGCCAAGATGGGGGGGGCCTTCCCTATGGCTACACCTTC. Encoded protein: CASSQDGGGLPYGYTF.

The chain uses TRBV9 and TRBJ2-3, with a possible D match to TRBD2 (6 bases). Germline-derived CDR1 and CDR2 are SGDLS and YYNGEE. V dropped 0 bases and J dropped 7 bases, with 15 bases sitting between them. This CDR3 spans 15 amino acids. For the CDR3, the DNA is TGTGCCAGCAGCGTAGGGGCGGGGTCTGCCAATACGCAGTATTTT. This encodes CASSVGAGSANTQYF.

The chain is built from TRBV7-2 and TRBJ2-5, with no clear D. There are 14 residues in the CDR3. Germline CDR1 SGHTA, CDR2 FQGNSA. V was trimmed by 0 bases and J by 7 bases, leaving 12 bases between them. The CDR3 DNA is TGTGCCAGCAGCTTAGCTTTGGCGTCGGGGACCCAGTACTTC. Translated, it gives CASSLALASGTQYF.

The CDR3: CASSRTGGGETQYF. The CDR3 DNA reads as TGTGCCAGCAGTCGGACAGGGGGCGGGGAGACCCAGTACTTC. V and J are TRBV28 and TRBJ2-5; 11 bases are shared with TRBD1. The germline V gene encodes CDR1 MDHEN and CDR2 SYDVKM. The V segment lost 5 bases and the J segment 5 bases; nucleotides outside the gene matches: 4. The CDR3 consists of 14 residues.

In the case of this clone: Additional DNA sequences in this sample encode the identical CDR3. J is TRBJ1-4 and V is TRBV5-1, with D possibly TRBD1 on 5 matching bases. The CDR3 consists of 13 residues. The germline gives CDR1 SGHRS, CDR2 YFSETQ. Trimming removed 4 bases at V and 3 bases at J, with 7 bases between. The DNA of the CDR3 is TGCGCCAGCAGCCGGGGGGCTAATGAAAAACTGTTTTTT. Translating gives CASSRGANEKLFF.

This chain connects TRBV11-2 to TRBJ1-1; possibly TRBD1 for D (5 bases). V lost 3 bases and J 5 bases, leaving 10 bases between the germline ends. This CDR3 contains 13 residues. Germline V CDR1 and CDR2: SGHAT, FQNNGV. This CDR3 reads CASSFAGGTEAFF. The CDR3 nucleotides read TGTGCCAGCAGCTTTGCGGGGGGAACTGAAGCTTTCTTT.

The gene calls are TRBV7-2 and TRBJ2-3, with D perhaps TRBD2 (6 bases). The CDR3 is 14 amino acids. Germline lookup yields CDR1 SGHTA and CDR2 FQGNSA. Trimming stripped 4 bases from V and 4 bases from J, with 12 bases between. The CDR3 coding sequence is TGTGCCAGCAGCTCTACGGGAGCGGCAGATACGCAGTATTTT. Its protein product is CASSSTGAADTQYF.

The CDR3 sequence is CASGSLKFRGITTEAFF. In nucleotides, the CDR3 is TGTGCTAGTGGTTCCCTTAAGTTTCGGGGTATAACGACTGAAGCTTTCTTT. The rearrangement uses TRBV12-5 and TRBJ1-1, with D uncertain. CDR3 length: 17 amino acids. The V gene's germline CDR1 is LGHNT and CDR2 FRNRAP. Between the trimmed V and J ends, which lost 4 bases and 5 bases, there was a span of 23 bases.